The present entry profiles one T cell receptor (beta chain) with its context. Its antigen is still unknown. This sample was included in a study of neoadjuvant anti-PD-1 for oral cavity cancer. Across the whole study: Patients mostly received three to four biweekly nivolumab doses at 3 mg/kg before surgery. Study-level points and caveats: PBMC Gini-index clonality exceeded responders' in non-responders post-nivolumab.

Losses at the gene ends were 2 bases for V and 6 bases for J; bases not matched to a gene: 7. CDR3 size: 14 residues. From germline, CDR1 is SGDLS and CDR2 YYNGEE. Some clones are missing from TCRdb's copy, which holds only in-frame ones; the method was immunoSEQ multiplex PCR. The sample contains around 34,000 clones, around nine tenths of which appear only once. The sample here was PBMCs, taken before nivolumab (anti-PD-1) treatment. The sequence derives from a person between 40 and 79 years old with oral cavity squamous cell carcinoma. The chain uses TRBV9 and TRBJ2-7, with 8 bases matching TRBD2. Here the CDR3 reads CASSVDSGGIEQYF. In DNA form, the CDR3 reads TGTGCCAGCAGCGTGGACTCGGGAGGGATCGAGCAGTACTTC.